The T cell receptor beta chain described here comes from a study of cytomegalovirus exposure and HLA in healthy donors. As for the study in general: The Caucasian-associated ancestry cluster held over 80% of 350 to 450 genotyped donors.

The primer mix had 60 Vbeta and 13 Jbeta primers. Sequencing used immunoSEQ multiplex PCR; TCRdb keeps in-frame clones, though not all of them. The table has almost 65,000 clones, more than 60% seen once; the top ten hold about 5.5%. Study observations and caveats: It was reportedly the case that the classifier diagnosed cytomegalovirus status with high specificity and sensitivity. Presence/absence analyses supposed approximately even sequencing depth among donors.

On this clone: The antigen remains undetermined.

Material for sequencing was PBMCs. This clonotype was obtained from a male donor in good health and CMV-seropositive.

In DNA, the CDR3 is TGTGCCAGTAGCCCCAAAGCGTCTCTTGGCACAGATACGCAGTATTTT. It is translated as CASSPKASLGTDTQYF. V and J are TRBV19 and TRBJ2-3; D gene uncertain. The CDR3 totals 16 residues. The germline CDR1 and CDR2 sequences are LNHDA and SQIVND (reference sequence). V was shortened by 6 bases and J by 1 base, with 17 bases between the two germline ends.